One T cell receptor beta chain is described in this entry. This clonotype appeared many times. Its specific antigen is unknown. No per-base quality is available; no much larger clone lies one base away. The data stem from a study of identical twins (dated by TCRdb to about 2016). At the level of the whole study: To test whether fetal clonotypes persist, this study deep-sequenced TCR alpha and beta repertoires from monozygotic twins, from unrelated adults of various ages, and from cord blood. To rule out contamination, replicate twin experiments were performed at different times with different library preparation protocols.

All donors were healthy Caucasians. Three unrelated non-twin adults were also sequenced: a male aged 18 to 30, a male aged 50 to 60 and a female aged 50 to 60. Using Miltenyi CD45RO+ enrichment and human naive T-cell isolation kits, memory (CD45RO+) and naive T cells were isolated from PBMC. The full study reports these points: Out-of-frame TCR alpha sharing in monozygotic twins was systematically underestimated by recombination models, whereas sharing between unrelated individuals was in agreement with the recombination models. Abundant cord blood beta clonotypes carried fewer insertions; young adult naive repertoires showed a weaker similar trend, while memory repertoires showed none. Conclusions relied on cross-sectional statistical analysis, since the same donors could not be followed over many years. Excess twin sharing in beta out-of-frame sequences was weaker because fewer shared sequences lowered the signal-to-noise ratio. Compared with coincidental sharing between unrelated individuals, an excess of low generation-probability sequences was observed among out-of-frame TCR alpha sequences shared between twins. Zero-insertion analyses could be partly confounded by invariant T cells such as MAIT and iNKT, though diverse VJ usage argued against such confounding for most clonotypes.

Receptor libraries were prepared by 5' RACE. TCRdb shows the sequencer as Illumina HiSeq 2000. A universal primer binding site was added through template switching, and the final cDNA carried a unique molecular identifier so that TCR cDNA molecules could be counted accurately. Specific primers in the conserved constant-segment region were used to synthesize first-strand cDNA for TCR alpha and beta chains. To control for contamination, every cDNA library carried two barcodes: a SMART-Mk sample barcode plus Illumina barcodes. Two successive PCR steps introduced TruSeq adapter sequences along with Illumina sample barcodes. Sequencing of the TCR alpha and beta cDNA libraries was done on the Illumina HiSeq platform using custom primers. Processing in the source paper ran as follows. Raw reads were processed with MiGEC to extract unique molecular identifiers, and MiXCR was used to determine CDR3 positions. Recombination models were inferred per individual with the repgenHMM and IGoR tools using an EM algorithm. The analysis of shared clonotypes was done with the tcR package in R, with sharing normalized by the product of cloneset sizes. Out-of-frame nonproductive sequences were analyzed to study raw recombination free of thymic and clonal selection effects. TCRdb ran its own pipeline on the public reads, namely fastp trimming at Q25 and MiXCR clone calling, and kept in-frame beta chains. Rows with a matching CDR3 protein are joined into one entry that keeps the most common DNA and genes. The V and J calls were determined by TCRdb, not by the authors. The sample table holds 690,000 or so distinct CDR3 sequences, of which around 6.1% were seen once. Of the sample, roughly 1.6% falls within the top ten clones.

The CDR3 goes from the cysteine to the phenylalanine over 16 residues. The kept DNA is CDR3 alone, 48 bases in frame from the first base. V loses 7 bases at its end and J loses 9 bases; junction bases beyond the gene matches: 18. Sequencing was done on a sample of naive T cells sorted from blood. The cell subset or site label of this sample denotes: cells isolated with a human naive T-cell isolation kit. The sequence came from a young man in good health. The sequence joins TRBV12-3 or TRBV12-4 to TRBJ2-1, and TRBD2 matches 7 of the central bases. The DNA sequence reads TGTGCCAGCAATCCAGGGAATTTAGCGGGTCTACTTGAGCAGTTCTTC. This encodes CASNPGNLAGLLEQFF.